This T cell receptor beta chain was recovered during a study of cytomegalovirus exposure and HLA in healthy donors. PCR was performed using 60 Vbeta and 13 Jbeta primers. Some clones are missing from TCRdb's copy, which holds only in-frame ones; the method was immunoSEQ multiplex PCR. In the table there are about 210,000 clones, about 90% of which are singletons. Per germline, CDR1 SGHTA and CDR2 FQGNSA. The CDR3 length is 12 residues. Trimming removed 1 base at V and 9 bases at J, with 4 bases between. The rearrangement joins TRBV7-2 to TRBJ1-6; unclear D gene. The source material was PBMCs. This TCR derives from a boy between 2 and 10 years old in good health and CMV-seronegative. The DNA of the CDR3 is TGTGCCAGCAGCTTAGTCGGTTCACCCCTCCACTTT. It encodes CASSLVGSPLHF.